This paragraph reports one T cell receptor beta chain. Data came from immunoSEQ multiplex PCR; TCRdb stores just in-frame clones and leaves some out. The sample includes just under 60,000 clones, roughly nine tenths of them seen just once. The CDR3 totals 14 residues. Trimming took off 1 base at V and 10 bases at J, with 14 bases between the two ends. The germline CDR1 and CDR2 sequences are SGHVS and FNYEAQ. This entry comes from a study of technical replicates of blood from a handful of donors. The sequencing input was PBMCs. The chain links TRBV7-6 to TRBJ2-4, with D perhaps matching TRBD2 (5 bases). The source is a human donor in good health. Some clones in this sample may be carry-over from other donors' samples. This CDR3 is CASSLGEGAPIQYF. The DNA of the CDR3 is TGTGCCAGCAGCTTAGGAGAGGGTGCCCCTATTCAGTACTTC.